The 30 T cell receptor beta chains below come from one sample, sequenced in a study of T cell changes during pregnancy in multiple sclerosis. Profiled with immunoSEQ multiplex PCR; TCRdb holds only in-frame clones, not every one. Of under 60,000 clones in the sample, 92% were seen once. Sequencing used CD4+ T cells from peripheral blood mononuclear cells, obtained after pregnancy. These receptor sequences come from a female donor with multiple sclerosis, enrolled in a pregnancy study.

This chain links TRBV7-3 with TRBJ2-2, with TRBD2 matching 8 bases. This CDR3 contains 18 residues. Trimming removed 2 bases from V and 7 bases from J; junction bases left unmatched: 15. CDR1 and CDR2 from the germline V gene are SGHTA and FQGTGA. The CDR3 loop is CASSLSRGGIRVGGELFF. The CDR3 coding sequence is TGTGCCAGCAGCTTATCCCGGGGGGGCATACGAGTTGGCGGGGAGCTGTTTTTT.

This rearrangement joins TRBV5-1 to TRBJ2-2, with D hard to call. Trimming took off 1 base at V and 1 base at J, with 8 bases between the two ends. Germline values: CDR1 SGHRS, CDR2 YFSETQ. This CDR3 region has 15 residues. CDR3 sequence: CASSLSGKNTGELFF. CDR3 coding DNA: TGCGCCAGCAGCTTGTCAGGCAAGAACACCGGGGAGCTGTTTTTT. Full variable domain (remainder filled in from reference TRBV5-1 and TRBJ2-2): KAGVTQTPRYLIKTRGQQVTLSCSPISGHRSVSWYQQTPGQGLQFLFEYFSETQRNKGNFPGRFSGRQFSNSRSEMNVSTLELGDSALYLCASSLSGKNTGELFFGEGSRLTVL.

The genes are TRBV5-4 and TRBJ1-2; 8 nucleotides line up with TRBD1. The ends lost 2 bases at V and 4 bases at J; junction bases unmatched: 4. The CDR3 has 14 residues. Germline V gene sequence: CDR1 SGHNT, CDR2 YYREEE (reference sequence). CDR3 amino acids: CASSFGTGIYGYTF. The CDR3 DNA follows: TGTGCCAGCAGCTTCGGGACAGGAATCTATGGCTACACCTTC.

V and J are TRBV30 and TRBJ1-2; D perhaps matches TRBD1 (5 bases). V shed 3 bases and J shed 4 bases, with 12 bases lying between them. The CDR3 is 13 amino acids. The germline gives CDR1 GTSNPN, CDR2 SVGIG (reference sequence). In nucleotides, the CDR3 is TGTGCCTGGAGAGGGCAGGGTGGCTATGGCTACACCTTC. As protein: CAWRGQGGYGYTF. Using reference TRBV30 and TRBJ1-2 for the parts outside the CDR3, the full variable domain is SQTIHQWPATLVQPVGSPLSLECTVEGTSNPNLYWYRQAAGRGLQLLFYSVGIGQISSEVPQNLSASRPQDRQFILSSKKLLLSDSGFYLCAWRGQGGYGYTFGSGTRLTVV.

In DNA, the CDR3 is TGCAGCGTTGAACGGCTAGGGTCGGGAATTGTTCAAGAGACCCAGTACTTC. Translation: CSVERLGSGIVQETQYF. The V gene is TRBV29-1, the J gene TRBJ2-5, with D possibly TRBD2 on 5 matching bases. From germline, CDR1 is SQVTM and CDR2 ANQGSEA. V dropped 2 bases and J dropped 2 bases, with 21 bases sitting between them. The CDR3 runs 17 residues. Full variable domain (outside the CDR3, taken from reference TRBV29-1 and TRBJ2-5): SAVISQKPSRDICQRGTSLTIQCQVDSQVTMMFWYRQQPGQSLTLIATANQGSEATYESGFVIDKFPISRPNLTFSTLTVSNMSPEDSSIYLCSVERLGSGIVQETQYFGPGTRLLVL.

This chain links TRBV2 with TRBJ1-2, with D possibly TRBD1 on 6 matching bases. Trimming removed 5 bases at V and 7 bases at J, with 17 bases between. This CDR3 is built from 14 residues. Germline V gene lookup returns CDR1 SNHLY and CDR2 FYNNEI. The CDR3 sequence: CASSSNREISGYTF. Here the CDR3 DNA reads TGTGCCAGCAGTAGCAACAGGGAGATTTCTGGCTACACCTTC.

The chain links TRBV19 to TRBJ2-6; weak D call: TRBD1 (5 bases). The CDR3 length is 17 residues. Trimming stripped 2 bases from V and 1 base from J, with 12 bases between. Per the germline V gene, CDR1 is LNHDA and CDR2 is SQIVND (reference sequence). The CDR3 DNA follows: TGTGCCAGTAGTATAAAGACAGCCCAATCTGGGGCCAACGTCCTGACTTTC. It translates to CASSIKTAQSGANVLTF.

The chain is built from TRBV21-1 and TRBJ1-5. TRBV21-1 counts as a pseudogene. The CDR3 sequence is 20 residues long. The CDR3 DNA is TGTGCCAGCAGCAAAGCCGACCGGGGAACCTCCGGATGGGGCAATCAGCCCCAGCATTTT. Translated: CASSKADRGTSGWGNQPQHF.

This clone was detected once. The V call is TRBV4-1, the J call TRBJ2-5; a weak D match, TRBD2 (6 bases). The CDR3 runs to 11 residues. Germline V gives CDR1 MGHRA, CDR2 YSYEKL. The V end was cut by 4 bases, the J end by 9 bases, with 9 bases between. The CDR3 DNA is TGCGCCAGCAGCCCCGGCGGGGCCCAGTACTTC. This encodes CASSPGGAQYF.

The chain recombines TRBV6-4 with TRBJ2-1; D may be TRBD2 (5 bases). This CDR3 has 15 residues. CDR1 and CDR2 (germline): MRHNA, SNTAGT. V was trimmed by 6 bases and J by 3 bases, leaving 15 bases between them. CDR3 sequence: CASSSELGLYNEQFF. The CDR3 nucleotides read TGTGCCAGCAGCTCCGAGCTAGGACTCTACAATGAGCAGTTCTTC.

J is TRBJ2-2 and V is TRBV7-9; D is undetermined. The CDR3 runs to 16 residues. CDR1 SEHNR and CDR2 FQNEAQ come from the germline V gene (reference sequence). Trimming removed 3 bases at V and 2 bases at J, with 13 bases between. CDR3 sequence reads: CASSFPRTDNTGELFF. The CDR3 DNA reads TGTGCCAGCAGCTTCCCCCGAACAGATAACACCGGGGAGCTGTTTTTT.

V usage is TRBV7-3 and J usage is TRBJ1-1; maybe TRBD1 (6 bases). Germline loops: CDR1 SGHTA, CDR2 FQGTGA. V dropped 1 base and J dropped 4 bases, with 10 bases sitting between them. The CDR3 loop spans 14 amino acids. CDR3 sequence (DNA): TGTGCCAGCAGCTTAAGAGGGGGGGGCACTGAAGCTTTCTTT. It is translated as CASSLRGGGTEAFF. Complete variable domain (other parts from reference TRBV7-3 and TRBJ1-1): GAGVSQTPSNKVTEKGKYVELRCDPISGHTALYWYRQSLGQGPEFLIYFQGTGAADDSGLPNDRFFAVRPEGSVSTLKIQRTERGDSAVYLCASSLRGGGTEAFFGQGTRLTVV.

The chain uses TRBV7-2 and TRBJ2-5, with TRBD2 identical over 9 bases. V shed 5 bases, J shed 1 base, and the junction held 14 bases outside the gene matches. This CDR3 comprises 18 residues. Germline CDR1 and CDR2: SGHTA and FQGNSA. This CDR3 reads CASSQPGWTSAFQETQYF. The CDR3, as DNA: TGTGCCAGCAGCCAACCCGGTTGGACTAGCGCCTTCCAAGAGACCCAGTACTTC. Full variable domain (missing parts from reference TRBV7-2 and TRBJ2-5): GAGVSQSPSNKVTEKGKDVELRCDPISGHTALYWYRQSLGQGLEFLIYFQGNSAPDKSGLPSDRFSAERTGGSVSTLTIQRTQQEDSAVYLCASSQPGWTSAFQETQYFGPGTRLLVL.

Comment on this clone: The same CDR3 is also encoded by other DNA sequences in this sample. The gene calls are TRBV18 and TRBJ1-2; 8 positions match TRBD1. V shed 3 bases, J shed 6 bases, and the junction held 3 bases outside the gene matches. There are 13 residues in the CDR3. CDR1 KGHSH and CDR2 LQKENI come from the germline V gene. The CDR3 DNA sequence: TGTGCCAGCTCACCCGGACAGGGAGATGGCTACACCTTC. This gives the protein CASSPGQGDGYTF. The full variable domain, completed using reference TRBV18 and TRBJ1-2, is NAGVMQNPRHLVRRRGQEARLRCSPMKGHSHVYWYRQLPEEGLKFMVYLQKENIIDESGMPKERFSAEFPKEGPSILRIQQVVRGDSAAYFCASSPGQGDGYTFGSGTRLTVV.

This chain joins TRBV10-2 and TRBJ2-7; a possible D gene is TRBD2 (5 bases). Looked up from germline, CDR1 is WSHSY and CDR2 is SAAADI. The ends were cut back, 5 bases at V and 7 bases at J, with 18 bases in the middle. This CDR3 region has 14 residues. The CDR3 is CASSNLGLEGEQYF. Here the CDR3 DNA reads TGCGCCAGCAGTAACCTTGGACTGGAAGGGGAGCAGTACTTC.

The J gene is TRBJ2-7, the V gene TRBV5-4, with D maybe TRBD2 (5 bases). Germline V gene lookup returns CDR1 SGHNT and CDR2 YYREEE (reference sequence). V shed 4 bases and J shed 3 bases, with 14 bases lying between them. The CDR3 extends over 14 amino acids. The CDR3: CASSTLDGDYEQYF. The CDR3 nucleotides are TGTGCCAGCAGCACTCTGGACGGGGACTACGAGCAGTACTTC.

This chain links TRBV9 with TRBJ1-4, with D unresolved. CDR1 SGDLS and CDR2 YYNGEE come from the germline V gene. V was shortened by 4 bases and J by 4 bases, with 23 bases between the two germline ends. The CDR3 contains 18 residues. The CDR3 coding sequence is TGTGCCAGCAGCCCCTCGGTCGGGGAGGGATGGGGTAATGAAAAACTGTTTTTT. Translated, it gives CASSPSVGEGWGNEKLFF.

The chain uses TRBV7-2 and TRBJ2-1, with D possibly matching TRBD1 (6 bases). Per germline, CDR1 SGHTA and CDR2 FQGNSA. Between the trimmed V and J ends, which lost 2 bases and 5 bases, there was a span of 13 bases. This CDR3 spans 15 amino acids. CDR3 nucleotide sequence: TGTGCCAGCAGCTTATGGCAGGGGTCCCACAATGAGCAGTTCTTC. Amino acids: CASSLWQGSHNEQFF.

This chain connects TRBV20-1 to TRBJ2-4; 8 bases match TRBD1. The CDR3 contains 11 residues. Germline loops: CDR1 DFQATT, CDR2 SNEGSKA (reference sequence). After removal of 5 bases from V and 6 bases from J, the junction contained 0 bases not matched to a gene. In nucleotides, the CDR3 is TGCAGTGCTGACAGGGGAAACATTCAGTACTTC. Its protein product is CSADRGNIQYF.

This rearrangement joins TRBV4-3 to TRBJ2-7; 10 bases fit TRBD2. Germline lookup yields CDR1 LGHNA and CDR2 YSLEER. V dropped 4 bases and J dropped 6; count of bases not matched to a gene: 9. The CDR3 length is 15 residues. The DNA of the CDR3 is TGCGCCAGCAGCCCTAGAGCGGGGGGGCAGTCCGAGCAGTACTTC. This translates into CASSPRAGGQSEQYF.

In its sample, this clone was seen once. CDR3 protein: CASRQTSGAYNEQFF. The CDR3 bases are TGTGCCAGCAGACAGACTAGCGGCGCCTACAATGAGCAGTTCTTC. J is TRBJ2-1 and V is TRBV2; 9 nucleotides line up with TRBD2. V shed 6 bases, J shed 2 bases, and the junction held 5 bases outside the gene matches. This CDR3 has 15 amino acids. Germline loops: CDR1 SNHLY, CDR2 FYNNEI.

The rearrangement uses TRBV11-3 and TRBJ2-7; the match to TRBD2 covers 8 bases. J was trimmed by 0 bases and V by 5 bases; bases with no gene match: 3. Germline V CDR1 and CDR2: SGHNT, YENEEA. The CDR3 sequence is 14 residues long. Here the CDR3 DNA reads TGTGCCAGCAGCCGGGGGGGGAGCTCCTACGAGCAGTACTTC. Translation: CASSRGGSSYEQYF.

This chain uses TRBV6-1 with TRBJ2-7; 8 nucleotides match TRBD2. V lost 3 bases to trimming and J lost 0 bases; unmatched junction nucleotides: 7. From germline, CDR1 is MNHNS and CDR2 SASEGT. The CDR3 length is 16 residues. CDR3 residues: CASSDRGGADSYEQYF. Written as DNA, the CDR3 is TGTGCCAGCAGTGATCGGGGGGGGGCCGACTCCTACGAGCAGTACTTC.

The chain links TRBV25-1 to TRBJ2-1, with 7 bases aligning to TRBD1. Germline lookup yields CDR1 MGHDK and CDR2 SYGVNS. Trimming cost V 1 base and J 5 bases; bases outside gene matches: 14. This CDR3 is built from 18 residues. This CDR3 is CASSESGKGGARDNEQFF. The CDR3 DNA sequence: TGTGCCAGCAGTGAATCTGGTAAAGGGGGCGCGAGGGACAATGAGCAGTTCTTC.

V is TRBV19 and J is TRBJ1-5; 11 bases agree with TRBD1. The CDR3 sequence is 17 residues long. Germline V gives CDR1 LNHDA, CDR2 SQIVND (reference sequence). The V segment lost 1 base and the J segment 4 bases; nucleotides outside the gene matches: 6. The CDR3 DNA reads as TGTGCCAGTAGTATAGTTCTTGGACAGGGGGCTAATCAGCCCCAGCATTTT. Residues: CASSIVLGQGANQPQHF.

The V and J genes are TRBV5-6 and TRBJ1-1, with a possible D match to TRBD1 (5 bases). The CDR3 spans 17 residues. V dropped 0 bases and J dropped 0 bases, with 15 bases sitting between them. The germline V gene has CDR1 SGHDT and CDR2 YYEEEE. In DNA form, the CDR3 reads TGTGCCAGCAGCTTGGGACAGTCGGTCTCTATGAACACTGAAGCTTTCTTT. Translated: CASSLGQSVSMNTEAFF.

The rearrangement uses TRBV30 and TRBJ2-1; D perhaps matches TRBD2 (7 bases). V shed 4 bases and J shed 0 bases, with 13 bases lying between them. The germline V gene encodes CDR1 GTSNPN and CDR2 SVGIG (reference sequence). The CDR3 runs to 15 residues. CDR3 in DNA: TGTGCCTGGACCCGCGGGGGCAGCTCCTACAATGAGCAGTTCTTC. Its protein product is CAWTRGGSSYNEQFF.

The chain has TRBV19 and TRBJ2-2; 9 nucleotides match TRBD2. Germline V gives CDR1 LNHDA, CDR2 SQIVND (reference sequence). Trimming took 7 bases from V and 7 from J; bases not matched to a gene: 13. The CDR3 has 16 residues. In DNA form, the CDR3 reads TGTGCCAGTACCATCGACGGGCGGGGGGGCGGCGGGGAGCTGTTTTTT. This codes for CASTIDGRGGGGELFF.

V and J are TRBV7-2 and TRBJ1-1, with TRBD1 identical over 9 bases. Looked up from germline, CDR1 is SGHTA and CDR2 is FQGNSA. The J segment lost 3 bases and the V segment lost 7 bases, leaving 6 bases of the junction unmatched. The CDR3 runs 14 residues. CDR3 in amino acids: CASKGQGVDTEAFF. The DNA of the CDR3 is TGTGCCAGCAAGGGACAGGGAGTTGACACTGAAGCTTTCTTT.

V is TRBV6-6 and J is TRBJ1-2, with 7 nucleotides matching TRBD1. Looked up from germline, CDR1 is MNHNY and CDR2 is SVGAGI (reference sequence). V was pared by 2 bases and J by 8 bases, with 11 bases of the junction left unmatched. This CDR3 spans 15 amino acids. CDR3 bases: TGTGCCAGCAGTTACGAAGGGCAGGGGGTAAAGGGCTACACCTTC. Translated: CASSYEGQGVKGYTF.